A single sample is the source of the 32 T cell receptor beta chains below, sequenced in a study of T-cell memory formation after mild COVID-19. One entry per CDR3 protein, called by TCRdb with MiXCR from the 5' RACE reads. The sample records 150,000 to 200,000 distinct CDR3 sequences, roughly 14% being singletons. Material: PBMCs or a T cell subset sorted from them (not recorded which). The origin of the receptors is an adult woman who had mild COVID-19 (a few samples of this study predate the infection). Cell type and time point are not known.

V usage is TRBV12-3 or TRBV12-4 and J usage is TRBJ2-7, with 9 nucleotides matching TRBD1. The CDR3 contains 13 residues. V was pared by 7 bases and J by 3 bases, with 4 bases of the junction left unmatched. The CDR3 region has the DNA TGTGCCAGCAATAGACAGGGGGGCTACGAGCAGTACTTC. Translation: CASNRQGGYEQYF.

This sequence joins TRBV27 and TRBJ1-1; D unresolved. The CDR3 loop spans 14 amino acids. Trimming removed 6 bases from V and 4 bases from J, with 15 bases in between. Per germline, CDR1 MNHEY and CDR2 SMNVEV (reference sequence). DNA of the CDR3: TGTGCCAGCAGCTCCGGGGTTTGGGGCACTGAAGCTTTCTTT. It specifies CASSSGVWGTEAFF.

The sample holds a few counts of this clonotype. CDR3 amino acids: CASSQGEGRNTEAFF. CDR3 bases: TGTGCCAGCAGCCAAGGGGAAGGGAGGAACACTGAAGCTTTCTTT. The chain carries TRBV3-1 and TRBJ1-1; D call uncertain. Germline-derived CDR1 and CDR2 are LGHDT and YNNKEL (reference sequence). The CDR3 is 15 residues long. Trimming shortened V by 1 base and J by 1 base, and 10 bases separated the two germline ends.

This clonotype was counted a few times. The V and J genes are TRBV14 and TRBJ2-5; D ambiguous. This CDR3 is built from 13 residues. Looked up from germline, CDR1 is SGHDN and CDR2 is FVKESK. V was clipped by 0 bases and J by 7 bases, with 9 bases between them. The CDR3 DNA is TGTGCCAGCAGCCAAGAAGATGGATGGACCCAGTACTTC. The encoded protein is CASSQEDGWTQYF.

The CDR3 loop is CASSVDRDNQPQHF. In nucleotides, the CDR3 is TGTGCCAGTAGTGTGGACAGGGATAATCAGCCCCAGCATTTT. This chain uses TRBV19 with TRBJ1-5; 8 bases are a match to TRBD1. CDR1 and CDR2 from the germline V gene are LNHDA and SQIVND (reference sequence). V shed 5 bases, J shed 4 bases, and the junction held 4 bases outside the gene matches. CDR3 length equals 14 residues.

This clonotype turned up a few times. The chain recombines TRBV19 with TRBJ2-1, with TRBD1 matching 9 bases. The V gene end was trimmed by 5 bases and the J gene end by 3 bases; junction bases not matched to a gene: 8. The CDR3 is 16 amino acids. Per germline, CDR1 LNHDA and CDR2 SQIVND (reference sequence). Here the CDR3 DNA reads TGTGCCAGTAGTCTGCTTACAGGGGGCGGCTACAATGAGCAGTTCTTC. This gives the protein CASSLLTGGGYNEQFF.

This rearrangement joins TRBV28 to TRBJ2-3; 10 bases line up with TRBD2. With V trimmed by 5 bases and J by 5 bases, 7 bases remained unmatched. This CDR3 is built from 15 residues. In germline, CDR1 is MDHEN, CDR2 SYDVKM. The CDR3 region is CASSISGRALDTQYF. The CDR3 nucleotides read TGTGCCAGCAGTATAAGCGGGAGGGCCTTAGATACGCAGTATTTT.

This clonotype was detected a few times. The J gene is TRBJ1-2, the V gene TRBV5-4; D ambiguous. There are 14 residues in the CDR3. Deletions cut 0 bases from V and 5 bases from J, with 11 bases between. Germline values: CDR1 SGHNT, CDR2 YYREEE (reference sequence). The DNA of the CDR3 is TGTGCCAGCAGCTTGGCAACGGAGAGGTATGGCTACACCTTC. Translated, it gives CASSLATERYGYTF.

This clonotype was observed a few times. The V call is TRBV6-6, the J call TRBJ2-1; D is unclear. Germline V lookup: CDR1 MNHNY, CDR2 SVGAGI (reference sequence). Trimming cost V 6 bases and J 8 bases, with 11 bases left between them. The CDR3 extends over 12 amino acids. The CDR3 loop reads CASSHLRDEQFF. As DNA, the CDR3 is TGTGCCAGCAGCCACCTTCGCGATGAGCAGTTCTTC.

This clonotype was seen once. This chain uses TRBV2 with TRBJ2-7; a possible D gene is TRBD2 (6 bases). Trimming removed 8 bases from V and 3 bases from J, with 11 bases in between. Per germline, CDR1 SNHLY and CDR2 FYNNEI. The CDR3 extends over 12 amino acids. The CDR3 reads CASRTGVYEQYF. CDR3 nucleotide sequence: TGTGCCAGCCGCACGGGGGTCTACGAGCAGTACTTC. Variable domain in full (rest from reference TRBV2 and TRBJ2-7): EPEVTQTPSHQVTQMGQEVILRCVPISNHLYFYWYRQILGQKVEFLVSFYNNEISEKSEIFDDQFSVERPDGSNFTLKIRSTKLEDSAMYFCASRTGVYEQYFGPGTRLTVT.

In this sample, this clonotype turned up a few times. The chain combines TRBV6-4 with TRBJ2-7, with a tentative D call TRBD2 (6 bases). CDR3 size: 13 residues. V lost 7 bases, J lost 3 bases, and 13 bases lay in between. From germline, CDR1 is MRHNA and CDR2 SNTAGT. CDR3 DNA: TGTGCCAGCACCGACGAGGAGGGCTACGAGCAGTACTTC. Protein: CASTDEEGYEQYF.

This clonotype was picked up many times. The chain has TRBV7-6 and TRBJ2-4; D not certain. In germline, CDR1 is SGHVS, CDR2 FNYEAQ. The CDR3 extends over 15 amino acids. V lost 5 bases to trimming and J lost 1 base, with 12 bases between them. The chain's CDR3 is CASSLGPAAKNIQYF. Written as DNA, the CDR3 is TGTGCCAGCAGCCTCGGCCCAGCGGCCAAAAACATTCAGTACTTC.

This clonotype was seen a handful of times. The gene calls are TRBV4-2 and TRBJ2-1, with a tentative D call TRBD1 (6 bases). CDR1 and CDR2 from the germline V gene are LGHNA and YNFKEQ. There are 15 residues in the CDR3. V lost 4 bases and J 5 bases, leaving 15 bases between the germline ends. The CDR3 DNA reads TGTGCCAGCAGCCCCGAGGACAGTTTCCACAATGAGCAGTTCTTC. Protein sequence: CASSPEDSFHNEQFF.

V gene TRBV9 combines with J gene TRBJ2-1; the D gene is possibly TRBD2 (5 bases). This CDR3 has 15 amino acids. Trimming removed 3 bases at V and 3 bases at J, with 13 bases between. Germline-derived CDR1 and CDR2 are SGDLS and YYNGEE. CDR3 sequence: CASSGGVQFYNEQFF. The DNA of the CDR3 is TGTGCCAGCAGCGGGGGAGTTCAGTTCTACAATGAGCAGTTCTTC.

This clonotype came up a few times. This chain links TRBV30 with TRBJ2-7; D is ambiguous. The CDR3 is 14 amino acids. V shed 1 base and J shed 4 bases, with 14 bases lying between them. The germline CDR1 and CDR2 sequences are GTSNPN and SVGIG (reference sequence). The CDR3 protein is CAWSAQRKWYEQYF. CDR3 DNA sequence: TGTGCCTGGAGTGCACAACGCAAATGGTACGAGCAGTACTTC.

The chain combines TRBV7-9 with TRBJ2-7, with D hard to call. The germline CDR1 and CDR2 sequences are SEHNR and FQNEAQ (reference sequence). This CDR3 spans 17 amino acids. Between the trimmed V and J ends, which lost 0 bases and 0 bases, there was a span of 15 bases. The CDR3 reads CASSLAPGTANSYEQYF. CDR3 nucleotides: TGTGCCAGCAGCTTAGCGCCTGGAACAGCGAACTCCTACGAGCAGTACTTC.

The chain employs TRBV5-1 and TRBJ2-1; TRBD2 is a possible D gene (6 bases). V was cut by 3 bases and J by 2 bases, with 18 bases left in between. Looked up from germline, CDR1 is SGHRS and CDR2 is YFSETQ. CDR3 size: 17 residues. The CDR3 DNA reads as TGCGCCAGCAGCTCTTACTTTAGCGGTCCTGCCTACAATGAGCAGTTCTTC. Protein sequence: CASSSYFSGPAYNEQFF.

This chain links TRBV7-2 with TRBJ2-7, with 9 bases matching TRBD2. Germline trimming cut 1 base from V and 7 bases from J; bases unmatched to any gene: 8. This CDR3 is 15 amino acids long. The germline V gene has CDR1 SGHTA and CDR2 FQGNSA. In DNA form, the CDR3 reads TGTGCCAGCAGCTTAGGGATTAGCGGGAGAAGGGAGCAGTACTTC. Protein sequence: CASSLGISGRREQYF. The variable domain in full, completed from reference TRBV7-2 and TRBJ2-7, reads GAGVSQSPSNKVTEKGKDVELRCDPISGHTALYWYRQSLGQGLEFLIYFQGNSAPDKSGLPSDRFSAERTGGSVSTLTIQRTQQEDSAVYLCASSLGISGRREQYFGPGTRLTVT.

This sequence joins TRBV2 and TRBJ2-5; 13 bases are a match to TRBD2. This CDR3 has 15 residues. J gave up 6 bases and V 6 bases, and 7 bases lay outside the gene matches. Germline CDR1 SNHLY, CDR2 FYNNEI. Here the CDR3 reads CASRLTSGRVKTQYF. The CDR3 coding sequence is TGTGCCAGCAGACTAACTAGCGGGAGGGTGAAGACCCAGTACTTC.

This clonotype was detected a few times. The rearrangement joins TRBV5-1 to TRBJ2-4; 8 nucleotides align to TRBD1. Unmatched junction bases numbered 11, after V lost 0 bases and J lost 15 bases. The CDR3 consists of 14 residues. Germline assignment: CDR1 SGHRS and CDR2 YFSETQ. This CDR3 reads CASSLAYMTGVWYF. In nucleotides, the CDR3 is TGCGCCAGCAGCTTGGCCTACATGACAGGGGTTTGGTACTTC.

In its sample, this clonotype was seen a few times. This sequence joins TRBV24-1 and TRBJ2-2, with 10 positions matching TRBD2. This CDR3 has 15 amino acids. The V and J ends lost 9 bases and 5 bases, in that order; junction bases with no gene match: 8. Germline loops: CDR1 KGHDR, CDR2 SFDVKD. CDR3 DNA: TGTGCCACCTCAACGAGCGGGAGGGAAACCGGGGAGCTGTTTTTT. Its translation: CATSTSGRETGELFF.

The chain joins TRBV7-9 to TRBJ1-2, with a possible D match to TRBD1 (5 bases). Per germline, CDR1 SEHNR and CDR2 FQNEAQ (reference sequence). Trimming took off 4 bases at V and 4 bases at J, with 13 bases between the two ends. There are 14 residues in the CDR3. As DNA, the CDR3 is TGTGCCAGCAGCTACCCAGCAGGGAGCTATGGCTACACCTTC. Protein sequence: CASSYPAGSYGYTF.

The J gene is TRBJ2-2, the V gene TRBV29-1; TRBD2 is a possible D gene (5 bases). This CDR3 contains 14 residues. The V gene's germline CDR1 is SQVTM and CDR2 ANQGSEA. Trimming took off 5 bases at V and 5 bases at J, with 15 bases between the two ends. CDR3 sequence reads: CSVKHPGRTGELFF. Written as DNA, the CDR3 is TGCAGCGTTAAGCATCCGGGGAGAACCGGGGAGCTGTTTTTT.

This clonotype was found a few times. The genes are TRBV10-3 and TRBJ1-2; D is perhaps TRBD1 (5 bases). This CDR3 spans 15 amino acids. CDR1 is ENHRY and CDR2 is SYGVKD in the germline V gene. The ends were cut back, 0 bases at V and 9 bases at J, with 17 bases in the middle. The CDR3, as DNA: TGTGCCATCAGTGAGTCAGGGGCCTCGGAGAGTAGCTACACCTTC. Amino acid sequence: CAISESGASESSYTF.

The chain is built from TRBV5-1 and TRBJ2-3; TRBD1 matches 10 bases. The CDR3 has 15 amino acids. Germline V gives CDR1 SGHRS, CDR2 YFSETQ. After removal of 4 bases from V and 4 bases from J, the junction contained 6 bases not matched to a gene. CDR3 region: CASSTQDRGADTQYF. The CDR3 bases are TGCGCCAGCAGCACCCAGGACAGGGGGGCAGATACGCAGTATTTT.

The DNA for the CDR3 is TGTGCCAGCAGTGGTTCGCTCTCCTACAATGAGCAGTTCTTC. This sequence encodes CASSGSLSYNEQFF. This chain joins TRBV2 and TRBJ2-1; D not resolved. The germline CDR1 and CDR2 sequences are SNHLY and FYNNEI. The CDR3 length is 14 residues. Trimming cost V 4 bases and J 0 bases, with 7 bases left between them.

This clonotype was observed a few times. CDR3 DNA sequence: TGCGCCAGCAGCCACGGGGGGATCCTTCCCAGCTCTGGGGCCAACGTCCTGACTTTC. It is translated as CASSHGGILPSSGANVLTF. The V and J genes are TRBV4-1 and TRBJ2-6, with 7 bases matching TRBD2. The CDR3 covers 19 residues. V shed 3 bases, J shed 0 bases, and the junction held 11 bases outside the gene matches. Per germline, CDR1 MGHRA and CDR2 YSYEKL.

The rearrangement uses TRBV25-1 and TRBJ1-1; D gene unclear. CDR1 is MGHDK and CDR2 is SYGVNS in the germline V gene. The ends were cut back, 3 bases at V and 8 bases at J, with 7 bases in the middle. This CDR3 has 11 amino acids. CDR3 bases: TGTGCCAGCAGTGAGGCTCGAGAAGCTTTCTTT. Translated: CASSEAREAFF.

This clonotype was seen a few times. V and J are TRBV6-5 and TRBJ1-6, with unresolved D. Germline lookup yields CDR1 MNHEY and CDR2 SVGAGI. The CDR3 totals 12 residues. V lost 8 bases to trimming and J lost 7 bases, with 9 bases between them. CDR3 loop: CASRLDNSPLHF. The CDR3, as DNA: TGTGCCAGCCGCCTAGACAATTCACCCCTCCACTTT.

This clonotype was counted a few times. The chain recombines TRBV5-5 with TRBJ2-5; 9 bases agree with TRBD2. Trimming at V came to 3 bases and at J to 2 bases, leaving 5 bases not matched to a gene. Germline V gene data show CDR1 as SGHKS and CDR2 as YYEKEE (reference sequence). CDR3 length: 15 amino acids. Here the CDR3 DNA reads TGTGCCAGCAGCTACGGACTAGCGAGACAAGAGACCCAGTACTTC. The encoded protein is CASSYGLARQETQYF.

The rearrangement uses TRBV5-1 and TRBJ2-7; 7 bases line up with TRBD1. The CDR3 totals 16 residues. Losses at the gene ends were 4 bases for V and 4 bases for J; bases not matched to a gene: 14. Germline values: CDR1 SGHRS, CDR2 YFSETQ. Here the CDR3 reads CASSAGWGRGFYEQYF. The CDR3 DNA reads as TGCGCCAGCAGCGCTGGGTGGGGCAGGGGGTTTTACGAGCAGTACTTC.

V and J are TRBV9 and TRBJ2-7; TRBD2 matches 8 bases. This CDR3 spans 13 amino acids. Trimming cost V 4 bases and J 3 bases; bases outside gene matches: 3. Germline V gene data show CDR1 as SGDLS and CDR2 as YYNGEE. The CDR3 nucleotides read TGTGCCAGCAGCCTAGCGGGCCACTACGAGCAGTACTTC. The encoded protein is CASSLAGHYEQYF.